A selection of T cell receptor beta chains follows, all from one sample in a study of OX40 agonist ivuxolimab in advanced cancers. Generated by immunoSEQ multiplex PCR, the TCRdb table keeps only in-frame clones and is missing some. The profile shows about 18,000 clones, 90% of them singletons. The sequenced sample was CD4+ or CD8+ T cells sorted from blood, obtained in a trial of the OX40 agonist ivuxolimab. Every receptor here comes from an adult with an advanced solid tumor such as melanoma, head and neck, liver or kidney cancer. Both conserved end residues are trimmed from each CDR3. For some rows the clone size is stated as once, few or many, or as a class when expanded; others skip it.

CDR3 protein: ASKETGLNQPQH
clone size: once
J gene: TRBJ1-5
V gene: TRBV2

CDR3 protein: ASRRGLAGDEQF
clone size: .
J gene: TRBJ2-1
V gene: TRBV4-3

CDR3 protein: ASSSGTNEQY
clone size: .
J gene: TRBJ2-7
V gene: TRBV7-6

CDR3 protein: ASSNKRQNTGELF
clone size: once
J gene: TRBJ2-2
V gene: TRBV19

CDR3 protein: ASSFFRTGVTEAF
clone size: once
J gene: TRBJ1-1
V gene: TRBV11-3

CDR3 protein: ASSWDRLYEQY
clone size: once
J gene: TRBJ2-7
V gene: TRBV4-1

CDR3 protein: ASAPHGSYEQY
clone size: .
J gene: TRBJ2-7
V gene: TRBV19

CDR3 protein: ASSLITGELF
clone size: .
J gene: TRBJ2-2
V gene: TRBV6-5

CDR3 protein: ASSQATSGSYEQY
clone size: .
J gene: TRBJ2-7
V gene: TRBV4-3

CDR3 protein: ASSDGDEETQY
clone size: .
J gene: TRBJ2-5
V gene: TRBV5-4

CDR3 protein: ASSYGNTGTRTYEQY
clone size: .
J gene: TRBJ2-7
V gene: TRBV11-2

CDR3 protein: ASSRLENYNEQF
clone size: .
J gene: TRBJ2-1
V gene: TRBV6-1